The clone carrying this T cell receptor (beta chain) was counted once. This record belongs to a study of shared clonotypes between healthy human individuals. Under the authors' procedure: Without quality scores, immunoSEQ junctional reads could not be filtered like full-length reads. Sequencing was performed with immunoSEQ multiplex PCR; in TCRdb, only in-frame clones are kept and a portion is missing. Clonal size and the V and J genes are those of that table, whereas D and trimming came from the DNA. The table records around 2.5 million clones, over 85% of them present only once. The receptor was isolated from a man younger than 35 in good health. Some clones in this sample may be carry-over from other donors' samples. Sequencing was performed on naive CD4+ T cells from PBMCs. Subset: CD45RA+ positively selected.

The CDR3 sequence: CASRRGASYNEQFF. CDR3 coding DNA: TGTGCCAGCAGGAGGGGGGCCTCCTACAATGAGCAGTTCTTC. The chain combines TRBV13 with TRBJ2-1; either TRBD1 or TRBD2 may supply D (6 bases each). The CDR3 is 14 amino acids. Trimming removed 6 bases at V and 0 bases at J, with 9 bases between. The germline V gene encodes CDR1 PRHDT and CDR2 FYEKMQ (reference sequence).